This entry lists 17 T cell receptor beta chains sequenced from one sample in a study of T cells after yellow fever vaccination. TCRdb ran MiXCR on the 5' RACE reads and lists one entry per CDR3 protein. The sample shows some 560,000 distinct CDR3 sequences, about 15% of them seen only once. The sequencing used PBMCs, collected less than 6 days after the first yellow fever vaccination. These receptors came from a man aged 18-30 years who received the YFV17D yellow fever vaccine.

This sequence joins TRBV6-5 and TRBJ2-1; possible D gene TRBD2, 5 bases. Germline loops: CDR1 MNHEY, CDR2 SVGAGI. V lost 4 bases and J lost 6, with 13 bases in between. This CDR3 has 14 amino acids. CDR3 loop: CASSSSSRGNEQFF. CDR3 coding DNA: TGTGCCAGCAGTTCTAGCTCTCGGGGCAATGAGCAGTTCTTC.

The chain has TRBV27 and TRBJ2-2; D is possibly TRBD2 (7 bases). Germline CDR1 reads MNHEY; CDR2 reads SMNVEV (reference sequence). V gave up 8 bases and J gave up 1 base, with 14 bases separating them. The CDR3 sequence is 15 residues long. The CDR3 loop reads CASAWGGLNTGELFF. DNA of the CDR3: TGTGCCAGCGCCTGGGGGGGGCTGAACACCGGGGAGCTGTTTTTT.

CDR3 residues: CASSWERRGKNEQFF. The CDR3 region has the DNA TGTGCCAGCAGCTGGGAGCGCAGGGGGAAGAATGAGCAGTTCTTC. This rearrangement joins TRBV5-6 to TRBJ2-1; 7 bases fit TRBD1. Trimming cost V 3 bases and J 7 bases; bases outside gene matches: 10. CDR1 is SGHDT and CDR2 is YYEEEE in the germline V gene. The CDR3 contains 15 residues. The whole variable domain, remainder taken from reference TRBV5-6 and TRBJ2-1, is DAGVTQSPTHLIKTRGQQVTLRCSPKSGHDTVSWYQQALGQGPQFIFQYYEEEERQRGNFPDRFSGHQFPNYSSELNVNALLLGDSALYLCASSWERRGKNEQFFGPGTRLTVL.

This clonotype was counted between two and nine times. The chain has TRBV6-1 and TRBJ1-4; D uncertain. This CDR3 spans 14 amino acids. V gave up 10 bases and J gave up 10 bases, with 22 bases separating them. In germline, CDR1 is MNHNS, CDR2 SASEGT. The DNA of the CDR3 is TGTGCCACCAGAAACTTCGGTAGCATAGGAAAACTGTTTTTT. It codes for CATRNFGSIGKLFF.

This clonotype was detected a few times. The chain combines TRBV14 with TRBJ2-2; D may be TRBD1 or TRBD2 (5 bases each). The CDR3 is made up of 15 amino acids. CDR1 is SGHDN and CDR2 is FVKESK in the germline V gene. The germline V and J ends were trimmed by 2 bases and 4 bases, with 11 bases remaining between them. CDR3 amino acids: CASSQIRGGTGELFF. The CDR3 coding sequence is TGTGCCAGCAGCCAAATACGGGGCGGCACCGGGGAGCTGTTTTTT.

The rearrangement joins TRBV3-1 to TRBJ2-3; D remains unclear. V was pared by 4 bases and J by 3 bases, with 11 bases between. The CDR3 sequence is 14 residues long. Germline-derived CDR1 and CDR2 are LGHDT and YNNKEL (reference sequence). Here the CDR3 DNA reads TGTGCCAGCAGCCTCAATGACTTAACAGATACGCAGTATTTT. Protein sequence: CASSLNDLTDTQYF.

This clonotype occurred a few times. Germline is not matched at one junction end, which may reflect a read error. This chain connects TRBV20-1 to TRBJ1-2; 9 positions match TRBD1. Germline CDR1 is DFQATT and CDR2 is SNEGSKA (reference sequence). The CDR3 runs to 12 residues. This CDR3 reads CSAGDRGYGYTF. CDR3 DNA sequence: TGCAGTGCTGGAGACAGGGGGTATGGCTACACCTTC.

This clonotype was seen repeatedly, ten times or more. This chain joins TRBV7-2 and TRBJ1-1; the match to TRBD1 covers 8 bases. V lost 0 bases, J lost 4 bases, and 13 bases stayed unmatched. Germline CDR1 reads SGHTA; CDR2 reads FQGNSA. CDR3 size: 18 residues. As DNA, the CDR3 is TGTGCCAGCAGCTTAGCGTTCCTCAGGGGGCGCGACTCCACTGAAGCTTTCTTT. Protein: CASSLAFLRGRDSTEAFF. Looking up the rest from reference TRBV7-2 and TRBJ1-1 gives the full variable domain: GAGVSQSPSNKVTEKGKDVELRCDPISGHTALYWYRQSLGQGLEFLIYFQGNSAPDKSGLPSDRFSAERTGGSVSTLTIQRTQQEDSAVYLCASSLAFLRGRDSTEAFFGQGTRLTVV.

The rearrangement uses TRBV6-5 and TRBJ2-1; 9 nucleotides agree with TRBD2. In germline, CDR1 is MNHEY, CDR2 SVGAGI. The V gene end was trimmed by 4 bases and the J gene end by 9 bases; junction bases not matched to a gene: 13. CDR3 length: 16 residues. The CDR3 protein is CASSSPFERGAPEQFF. In DNA, the CDR3 is TGTGCCAGCAGTTCCCCTTTTGAGCGGGGGGCGCCTGAGCAGTTCTTC.

This clonotype was counted ten times or more. The chain links TRBV6-2 or TRBV6-3 to TRBJ1-2; 7 bases line up with TRBD1. CDR1 and CDR2 (germline): MNHEY, SVGEGT. J was trimmed by 4 bases and V by 2 bases; bases with no gene match: 13. The CDR3 is 17 residues long. CDR3 bases: TGTGCCAGCAGTTACCCAGATTACAGGGACAGCTTCTATGGCTACACCTTC. This encodes CASSYPDYRDSFYGYTF.

This clonotype has just a few counts. The V and J genes are TRBV20-1 and TRBJ2-1; weak D call: TRBD2 (6 bases). This CDR3 is built from 14 residues. Germline-derived CDR1 and CDR2 are DFQATT and SNEGSKA (reference sequence). The V and J ends lost 3 bases and 5 bases respectively, with 14 bases between them. CDR3 nucleotides: TGCAGTGCTAGCGAGATTGGGGGGAACAATGAGCAGTTCTTC. Its translation: CSASEIGGNNEQFF.

The chain combines TRBV7-2 with TRBJ1-1; TRBD1 is a possible D gene (5 bases). This CDR3 spans 9 amino acids. Germline V gene sequence: CDR1 SGHTA, CDR2 FQGNSA. V was clipped by 10 bases and J by 6 bases, with 6 bases between them. DNA for the CDR3: TGTGCCACGGGGGCTGAAGCTTTCTTT. Translation: CATGAEAFF.

The chain uses TRBV24-1 and TRBJ2-3; 7 bases are a match to TRBD1. CDR1 is KGHDR, CDR2 SFDVKD, per germline. The CDR3 sequence is 16 residues long. J gave up 2 bases and V 0 bases, and 4 bases lay outside the gene matches. CDR3 DNA sequence: TGTGCCACCAGTGATTTGGCCGGGACAGACACAGATACGCAGTATTTT. It specifies CATSDLAGTDTDTQYF.

This clonotype was detected only a few times. The genes are TRBV7-9 and TRBJ2-1, with TRBD1 identical over 8 bases. CDR3 length: 13 amino acids. With V trimmed by 7 bases and J by 10 bases, 9 bases remained unmatched. CDR1 SEHNR and CDR2 FQNEAQ come from the germline V gene (reference sequence). This chain's CDR3 is CASTTGVSNEQFF. CDR3 sequence (DNA): TGTGCCAGCACGACAGGGGTTTCGAACGAGCAGTTCTTC.

The rearrangement joins TRBV9 to TRBJ1-1, with D tentatively TRBD1 (5 bases). V lost 5 bases and J 0 bases, leaving 11 bases between the germline ends. This CDR3 spans 14 amino acids. The germline V gene encodes CDR1 SGDLS and CDR2 YYNGEE. The CDR3 spells CASSRQTLNTEAFF. The CDR3 DNA reads as TGTGCCAGCAGTAGACAGACTCTGAACACTGAAGCTTTCTTT.

The sample holds a few counts of this clonotype. The V call is TRBV11-2, the J call TRBJ1-3; D uncertain. Per the germline V gene, CDR1 is SGHAT and CDR2 is FQNNGV. The V end lost 1 base, the J end lost 0 bases, and 16 bases lay between the germline ends. This CDR3 is 18 amino acids long. The CDR3 nucleotides are TGTGCCAGCAGCTTAGTCCCTCCAGGTTGGGGCTCTGGAAACACCATATATTTT. Protein product: CASSLVPPGWGSGNTIYF. Full variable domain (rest looked up from reference TRBV11-2 and TRBJ1-3): EAGVAQSPRYKIIEKRQSVAFWCNPISGHATLYWYQQILGQGPKLLIQFQNNGVVDDSQLPKDRFSAERLKGVDSTLKIQPAKLEDSAVYLCASSLVPPGWGSGNTIYFGEGSWLTVV.

This chain joins TRBV4-1 and TRBJ2-7, with D possibly TRBD1 on 6 matching bases. V gave up 4 bases and J gave up 3 bases, with 10 bases separating them. The CDR3 extends over 13 amino acids. The germline V gene has CDR1 MGHRA and CDR2 YSYEKL. The CDR3 here is CASSLRDIYEQYV. As DNA, the CDR3 is TGCGCCAGCAGCCTTAGGGACATCTACGAGCAGTACGTC.